This entry concerns a single T cell receptor beta chain. Sequencing was performed with immunoSEQ multiplex PCR; in TCRdb, only in-frame clones are kept and a portion is missing. Of fewer than 35,000 clones in the sample, about 89% are singletons; the top ten hold 3% to 4%. The data were taken from a study of PD-L1 blockade in urothelial cancer. The germline V and J ends were trimmed by 8 bases and 5 bases, with 12 bases remaining between them. CDR3 length: 13 amino acids. Germline loops: CDR1 MNHEY, CDR2 SMNVEV (reference sequence). The material sequenced was PBMCs, taken around atezolizumab (anti-PD-L1) treatment. This chain connects TRBV27 to TRBJ1-4, with D maybe TRBD1 (5 bases). This TCR was recovered from a man aged 45-65 years with urothelial cancer. The CDR3 sequence is CASSGLSNEKLFF. CDR3 nucleotide sequence: TGTGCCAGCTCAGGGTTATCAAATGAAAAACTGTTTTTT.